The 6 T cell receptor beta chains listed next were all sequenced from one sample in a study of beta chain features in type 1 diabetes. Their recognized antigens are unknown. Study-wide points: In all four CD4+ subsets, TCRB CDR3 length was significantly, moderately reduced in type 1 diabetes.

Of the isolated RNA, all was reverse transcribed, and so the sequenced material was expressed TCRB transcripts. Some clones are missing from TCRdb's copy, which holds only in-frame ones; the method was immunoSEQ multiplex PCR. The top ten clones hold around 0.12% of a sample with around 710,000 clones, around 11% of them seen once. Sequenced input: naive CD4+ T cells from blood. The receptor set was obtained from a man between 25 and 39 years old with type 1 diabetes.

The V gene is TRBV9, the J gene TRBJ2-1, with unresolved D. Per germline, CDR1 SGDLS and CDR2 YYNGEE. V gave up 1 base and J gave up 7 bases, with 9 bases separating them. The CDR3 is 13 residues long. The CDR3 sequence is CASSVPQKNEQFF. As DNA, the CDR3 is TGTGCCAGCAGCGTACCCCAGAAGAATGAGCAGTTCTTC.

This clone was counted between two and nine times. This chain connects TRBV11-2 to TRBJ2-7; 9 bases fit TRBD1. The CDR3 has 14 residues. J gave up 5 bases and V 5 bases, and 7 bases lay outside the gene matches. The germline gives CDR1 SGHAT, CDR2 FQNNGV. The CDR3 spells CASSKRDRVNEQYF. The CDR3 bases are TGTGCCAGCAGCAAGAGGGACAGGGTGAACGAGCAGTACTTC.

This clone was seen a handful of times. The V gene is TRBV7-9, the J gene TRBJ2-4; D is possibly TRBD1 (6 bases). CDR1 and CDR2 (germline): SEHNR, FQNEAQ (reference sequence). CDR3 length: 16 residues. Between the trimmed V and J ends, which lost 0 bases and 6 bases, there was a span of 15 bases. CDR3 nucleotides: TGTGCCAGCAGCTTAGCCCGATGGGACACAGGAAACATTCAGTACTTC. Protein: CASSLARWDTGNIQYF.

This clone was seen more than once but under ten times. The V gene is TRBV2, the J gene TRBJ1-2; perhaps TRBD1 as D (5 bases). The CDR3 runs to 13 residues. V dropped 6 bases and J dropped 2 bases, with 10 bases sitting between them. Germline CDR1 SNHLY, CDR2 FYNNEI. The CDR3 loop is CASRPDTNYGYTF. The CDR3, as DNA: TGTGCCAGCAGACCGGACACAAACTATGGCTACACCTTC. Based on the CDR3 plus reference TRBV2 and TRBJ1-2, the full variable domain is EPEVTQTPSHQVTQMGQEVILRCVPISNHLYFYWYRQILGQKVEFLVSFYNNEISEKSEIFDDQFSVERPDGSNFTLKIRSTKLEDSAMYFCASRPDTNYGYTFGSGTRLTVV.

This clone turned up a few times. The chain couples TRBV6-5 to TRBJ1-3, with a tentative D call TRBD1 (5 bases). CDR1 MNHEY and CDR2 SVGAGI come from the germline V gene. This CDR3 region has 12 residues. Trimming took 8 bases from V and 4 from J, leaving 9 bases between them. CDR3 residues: CASQGSGNTIYF. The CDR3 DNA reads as TGTGCCAGCCAGGGCTCAGGAAACACCATATATTTT.

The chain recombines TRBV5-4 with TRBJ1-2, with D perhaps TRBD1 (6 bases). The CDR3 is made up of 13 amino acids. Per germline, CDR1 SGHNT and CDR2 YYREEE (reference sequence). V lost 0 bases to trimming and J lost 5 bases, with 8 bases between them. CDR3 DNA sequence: TGTGCCAGCAGCTTGGTCCAGGGGTATGGCTACACCTTC. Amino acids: CASSLVQGYGYTF.